These 14 T cell receptor beta chains were sequenced from one sample in a study of control samples from healthy donors and cancer patients. Profiled with immunoSEQ multiplex PCR; TCRdb holds only in-frame clones, not every one. The top ten clones hold roughly 14% of a sample with 260,000 or so clones, approximately 80% of them seen once. Sequenced: PBMCs. The receptors here all came from a woman aged 60-70 years with lung cancer.

J is TRBJ1-1 and V is TRBV18; D may be TRBD1 (6 bases). The V and J ends lost 3 bases and 5 bases respectively, with 7 bases between them. Looked up from germline, CDR1 is KGHSH and CDR2 is LQKENI. This CDR3 has 12 amino acids. The CDR3 protein is CASSPGATEAFF. DNA of the CDR3: TGTGCCAGCTCACCGGGGGCGACTGAAGCTTTCTTT.

The rearrangement joins TRBV3-1 (or the pseudogene TRBV3-2) to TRBJ2-3; TRBD2 is a possible D gene (6 bases). The CDR3 loop spans 14 amino acids. The V gene's germline CDR1 is LGHDT and CDR2 YNNKEL (reference sequence). V lost 8 bases, J lost 0 bases, and 12 bases lay in between. The CDR3 sequence is CASRSGTSTDTQYF. Here the CDR3 DNA reads TGTGCCAGCCGGTCAGGGACTAGCACAGATACGCAGTATTTT.

The chain joins TRBV10-2 to TRBJ2-7; possibly TRBD1 or TRBD2 for D (6 bases each). Germline CDR1 is WSHSY and CDR2 is SAAADI. The CDR3 has 15 residues. V was cut by 2 bases and J by 3 bases, with 14 bases left in between. In DNA form, the CDR3 reads TGCGCCAGCAGTGAGCGGCGGGACACAGGCTACGAGCAGTACTTC. Translation: CASSERRDTGYEQYF.

As DNA, the CDR3 is TGCGCCAGCAGCTTGGGTGTCCATCCCACAGATACGCAGTATTTT. As protein: CASSLGVHPTDTQYF. The rearrangement uses TRBV5-1 and TRBJ2-3, with D uncertain. The germline CDR1 and CDR2 sequences are SGHRS and YFSETQ. V was trimmed by 0 bases and J by 2 bases, leaving 10 bases between them. The CDR3 contains 15 residues.

This rearrangement joins TRBV5-1 to TRBJ2-7; 7 nucleotides line up with TRBD2. The germline V gene encodes CDR1 SGHRS and CDR2 YFSETQ. J lost 3 bases, V lost 0 bases, and 9 bases had no gene match. CDR3 size: 16 residues. The CDR3 sequence: CASSLAISGGSYEQYF. The CDR3 coding sequence is TGCGCCAGCAGCTTGGCTATCTCGGGCGGGAGCTACGAGCAGTACTTC. Looking up the rest from reference TRBV5-1 and TRBJ2-7 gives the full variable domain: KAGVTQTPRYLIKTRGQQVTLSCSPISGHRSVSWYQQTPGQGLQFLFEYFSETQRNKGNFPGRFSGRQFSNSRSEMNVSTLELGDSALYLCASSLAISGGSYEQYFGPGTRLTVT.

J is TRBJ2-1 and V is TRBV27, with 8 bases fitting TRBD2. The V segment lost 1 base and the J segment 4 bases; nucleotides outside the gene matches: 3. Germline V gives CDR1 MNHEY, CDR2 SMNVEV (reference sequence). The CDR3 length is 15 residues. The CDR3 DNA reads TGTGCCAGCAGTTTATGGGTAGCGGGGTACAATGAGCAGTTCTTC. Residues: CASSLWVAGYNEQFF.

The chain couples TRBV9 to TRBJ1-5, with 10 bases matching TRBD1. V lost 4 bases to trimming and J lost 0 bases; unmatched junction nucleotides: 7. Germline CDR1 and CDR2: SGDLS and YYNGEE. This CDR3 is 17 amino acids long. The DNA of the CDR3 is TGTGCCAGCAGCCCGGGACAGGGGATCCTTAGCAATCAGCCCCAGCATTTT. Translating gives CASSPGQGILSNQPQHF.

V and J are TRBV6-5 and TRBJ2-5; TRBD1 matches 8 bases. This CDR3 is 13 amino acids long. The germline gives CDR1 MNHEY, CDR2 SVGAGI. V was pared by 6 bases and J by 3 bases, with 3 bases of the junction left unmatched. The CDR3 region has the DNA TGTGCCAGCAGACTGGACAGGGAAGAGACCCAGTACTTC. This codes for CASRLDREETQYF.

V gene TRBV2 combines with J gene TRBJ1-4; D is ambiguous. Between the trimmed V and J ends, which lost 6 bases and 4 bases, there was a span of 12 bases. Germline V CDR1 and CDR2: SNHLY, FYNNEI. The CDR3 has 14 amino acids. CDR3 amino acids: CASRDGFNNEKLFF. CDR3 nucleotides: TGTGCCAGCAGGGACGGATTCAATAATGAAAAACTGTTTTTT.

The chain recombines TRBV10-1 with TRBJ2-2, with D unresolved. The CDR3 runs 16 residues. Trimming left V 10 bases short and J 0 bases short, with 18 bases between. CDR1 is WNHNN and CDR2 is SYGVQD in the germline V gene (reference sequence). CDR3 coding DNA: TGCGCCATCTCCTTAAAGGGCCCCCCGAACACCGGGGAGCTGTTTTTT. The encoded protein is CAISLKGPPNTGELFF.

This clone is labeled as medium-sized. The chain joins TRBV7-8 to TRBJ2-2; TRBD1 might be the D (6 bases). The V and J ends lost 10 bases and 2 bases respectively, with 14 bases between them. Germline CDR1 and CDR2: SGHVS and FQNEAQ. CDR3 size: 14 residues. In DNA form, the CDR3 reads TGTGCCACCTCCCAGGGGCCTAACACCGGGGAGCTGTTTTTT. Translation: CATSQGPNTGELFF. Complete variable domain (other parts from reference TRBV7-8 and TRBJ2-2): GAGVSQSPRYKVAKRGQDVALRCDPISGHVSLFWYQQALGQGPEFLTYFQNEAQLDKSGLPSDRFFAERPEGSVSTLKIQRTQQEDSAVYLCATSQGPNTGELFFGEGSRLTVL.

V and J are TRBV18 and TRBJ1-4, with D possibly matching TRBD1 (6 bases). The CDR3 spans 19 residues. The germline V gene has CDR1 KGHSH and CDR2 LQKENI. V lost 4 bases and J lost 4, with 25 bases in between. In DNA form, the CDR3 reads TGTGCCAGCTCACTCAGAAGAGTACAGGGTAACCCAAGTAATGAAAAACTGTTTTTT. Its translation: CASSLRRVQGNPSNEKLFF. Looking up the rest from reference TRBV18 and TRBJ1-4 gives the full variable domain: NAGVMQNPRHLVRRRGQEARLRCSPMKGHSHVYWYRQLPEEGLKFMVYLQKENIIDESGMPKERFSAEFPKEGPSILRIQQVVRGDSAAYFCASSLRRVQGNPSNEKLFFGSGTQLSVL.

This clone showed up just once. The V and J genes are TRBV30 and TRBJ1-1; D gene ambiguous. V was clipped by 0 bases and J by 3 bases, with 14 bases between them. Germline V gene sequence: CDR1 GTSNPN, CDR2 SVGIG (reference sequence). The CDR3 covers 15 residues. The chain's CDR3 is CAWSVVGIGDTEAFF. The CDR3, as DNA: TGTGCCTGGAGTGTAGTAGGGATCGGGGACACTGAAGCTTTCTTT. The whole variable domain, remainder taken from reference TRBV30 and TRBJ1-1, is SQTIHQWPATLVQPVGSPLSLECTVEGTSNPNLYWYRQAAGRGLQLLFYSVGIGQISSEVPQNLSASRPQDRQFILSSKKLLLSDSGFYLCAWSVVGIGDTEAFFGQGTRLTVV.

The gene calls are TRBV2 and TRBJ2-1; 14 nucleotides align to TRBD2. The CDR3 is made up of 16 amino acids. V lost 1 base and J lost 8; bases outside the gene matches: 4. Germline V gene data show CDR1 as SNHLY and CDR2 as FYNNEI. CDR3: CASSEGGTSGGDEQFF. Written as DNA, the CDR3 is TGTGCCAGCAGTGAAGGCGGGACTAGCGGGGGCGATGAGCAGTTCTTC.